Listed here are 27 T cell receptor beta chains from one sample, sequenced in a study of T-cell reconstitution after alpha-beta-depleted transplantation in children. Researchers prepared the TCRbeta library using unique molecular identifiers, the study reports. TCRdb reprocessed the PCR reads via MiXCR and lists one record per CDR3 protein. The table has about 610,000 distinct CDR3 sequences, 10% seen once. The material was PBMCs from the stem cell graft donor, obtained from the stem cell graft. These receptors were taken from a human donor who donated a stem cell graft to a child with acute myeloid leukemia.

V and J are TRBV20-1 and TRBJ2-2; 9 bases fit TRBD2. The CDR3 is made up of 16 amino acids. Trimming took 7 bases from V and 2 from J; bases not matched to a gene: 11. CDR1 is DFQATT and CDR2 is SNEGSKA in the germline V gene (reference sequence). The CDR3 nucleotides are TGCAGTGTCCAGCGGGGTCTAGCGGGAAACACCGGGGAGCTGTTTTTT. Protein sequence: CSVQRGLAGNTGELFF.

This clonotype was seen more than once but under ten times. The genes are TRBV7-3 and TRBJ2-1; 10 bases map to TRBD2. The CDR3 consists of 15 residues. The germline V gene encodes CDR1 SGHTA and CDR2 FQGTGA. V shed 6 bases and J 9 bases; nucleotides not matched to a gene: 11. The CDR3 region is CASSYLSGRGSEQFF. CDR3 DNA: TGTGCCAGCAGTTATTTAAGCGGGAGGGGGAGTGAGCAGTTCTTC.

This clonotype was picked up many times. The DNA of the CDR3 is TGCGCCAGCAGCGGAACTAGCGCGTCGAGTGAGACCCAGTACTTC. This sequence encodes CASSGTSASSETQYF. The J gene is TRBJ2-5, the V gene TRBV5-1; 7 nucleotides align to TRBD2. The V segment lost 4 bases and the J segment 5 bases; nucleotides outside the gene matches: 11. Germline V gene sequence: CDR1 SGHRS, CDR2 YFSETQ. This CDR3 spans 15 amino acids.

The table lists this clonotype with a few counts. The genes are TRBV27 and TRBJ2-7; the match to TRBD2 covers 10 bases. Germline values: CDR1 MNHEY, CDR2 SMNVEV (reference sequence). The CDR3 is 15 residues long. V lost 2 bases to trimming and J lost 3 bases; unmatched junction nucleotides: 4. The CDR3 loop reads CASSLPGTSVYEQYF. The CDR3 region has the DNA TGTGCCAGCAGTTTACCCGGGACTAGCGTCTACGAGCAGTACTTC.

The chain has TRBV20-1 and TRBJ2-1; weak D call: TRBD2 (6 bases). Germline V lookup: CDR1 DFQATT, CDR2 SNEGSKA (reference sequence). This CDR3 region has 10 residues. Trimming removed 6 bases at V and 7 bases at J, with 7 bases between. Here the CDR3 DNA reads TGCAGTGCGGGGACTAATGAGCAGTTCTTC. It translates to CSAGTNEQFF.

This chain connects TRBV5-1 to TRBJ2-7; 8 bases are shared with TRBD1. The CDR3 consists of 14 residues. Per germline, CDR1 SGHRS and CDR2 YFSETQ. V lost 3 bases and J lost 5; bases outside the gene matches: 7. This CDR3 reads CASSSLRGPHEQYF. CDR3 in DNA: TGCGCCAGCAGCTCCCTCAGGGGGCCCCACGAGCAGTACTTC.

This clonotype has at least ten counts. V is TRBV6-2 or TRBV6-3 and J is TRBJ2-7; the D gene is possibly TRBD2 (5 bases). The germline V and J ends were trimmed by 7 bases and 6 bases, with 10 bases remaining between them. Germline CDR1 MNHEY, CDR2 SVGEGT. The CDR3 sequence is 11 residues long. CDR3 loop: CASNQGGEQYF. The DNA of the CDR3 is TGTGCCAGCAACCAAGGAGGCGAGCAGTACTTC.

V gene TRBV20-1 combines with J gene TRBJ1-3; 7 nucleotides match TRBD1. Germline CDR1 is DFQATT and CDR2 is SNEGSKA (reference sequence). With V trimmed by 1 base and J by 2 bases, 2 bases remained unmatched. The CDR3 is 14 amino acids. Here the CDR3 reads CSARGGGPGNTIYF. The CDR3 region has the DNA TGCAGTGCTAGAGGAGGGGGCCCTGGAAACACCATATATTTT.

Many counts were recorded for this clonotype. The CDR3 DNA reads as TGTGCCAGCAGTGCCCGTGTTACTTACTTC. This encodes CASSARVTYF. The genes are TRBV28 and TRBJ2-7; no reliable D call. V was trimmed by 5 bases and J by 13 bases, leaving 12 bases between them. The CDR3 sequence is 10 residues long. Germline CDR1 MDHEN, CDR2 SYDVKM. The full variable domain, in which reference TRBV28 and TRBJ2-7 provide the parts outside the CDR3, is DVKVTQSSRYLVKRTGEKVFLECVQDMDHENMFWYRQDPGLGLRLIYFSYDVKMKEKGDIPEGYSVSREKKERFSLILESASTNQTSMYLCASSARVTYFGPGTRLTVT.

The J gene is TRBJ2-1, the V gene TRBV29-1; D gene unclear. Germline V gene sequence: CDR1 SQVTM, CDR2 ANQGSEA. The CDR3 covers 12 residues. Trimming took off 0 bases at V and 7 bases at J, with 7 bases between the two ends. CDR3 in amino acids: CSVEDSRNEQFF. CDR3 nucleotides: TGCAGCGTTGAAGATAGTAGGAATGAGCAGTTCTTC.

In nucleotides, the CDR3 is TGCGCCAGCAGCCCGGAGGTCCTGAACACTGAAGCTTTCTTT. Its protein is CASSPEVLNTEAFF. This sequence joins TRBV5-1 and TRBJ1-1; D remains unclear. Deletions cut 4 bases from V and 0 bases from J, with 10 bases between. The CDR3 sequence is 14 residues long. The germline gives CDR1 SGHRS, CDR2 YFSETQ.

The chain couples TRBV20-1 to TRBJ2-7, with D possibly being TRBD1 or TRBD2 (5 bases each). This CDR3 spans 13 amino acids. V dropped 4 bases and J dropped 3 bases, with 13 bases sitting between them. CDR1 DFQATT and CDR2 SNEGSKA come from the germline V gene (reference sequence). The CDR3 DNA is TGCAGTGCTACCCCGGGGCGGAACTACGAGCAGTACTTC. Protein: CSATPGRNYEQYF.

The V gene is TRBV10-3, the J gene TRBJ2-5, with D perhaps given as TRBD1 or TRBD2 (6 bases each). The CDR3 runs 16 residues. Deletions cut 2 bases from V and 1 base from J, with 14 bases between. Germline values: CDR1 ENHRY, CDR2 SYGVKD. The CDR3 reads CAISEPGGAFQETQYF. CDR3 nucleotide sequence: TGTGCCATCAGTGAGCCCGGGGGCGCCTTCCAAGAGACCCAGTACTTC.

This clonotype came up a few times. The V and J genes are TRBV6-2 or TRBV6-3 and TRBJ2-7; the D gene is possibly TRBD2 (5 bases). The CDR3 is made up of 17 amino acids. Between the trimmed V and J ends, which lost 7 bases and 6 bases, there was a span of 28 bases. CDR1 and CDR2 from the germline V gene are MNHEY and SVGEGT. For the CDR3, the DNA is TGTGCCAGCATCCCCGGAGGAATCTTCGGGCCCCCCGGCGAGCAGTACTTC. Translating gives CASIPGGIFGPPGEQYF.

This clonotype turned up a few times. The chain uses TRBV6-2 or TRBV6-3 and TRBJ2-1, with D perhaps TRBD2 (7 bases). From germline, CDR1 is MNHEY and CDR2 SVGEGT. Trimming stripped 2 bases from V and 7 bases from J, with 21 bases between. The CDR3 loop spans 17 amino acids. The CDR3, as DNA: TGTGCCAGCAGTTACCTTCTGGGGGCGGGAGAGGTGAATGAGCAGTTCTTC. Protein sequence: CASSYLLGAGEVNEQFF.

The sample holds many counts of this clonotype. This chain's CDR3 is CSARENIQYF. The DNA of the CDR3 is TGCAGTGCTAGGGAAAACATTCAGTACTTC. The gene calls are TRBV20-1 and TRBJ2-4; D not resolved. The germline V gene has CDR1 DFQATT and CDR2 SNEGSKA (reference sequence). V dropped 3 bases and J dropped 5 bases, with 2 bases sitting between them. CDR3 length equals 10 residues.

This clonotype was picked up a small number of times. V usage is TRBV6-2 or TRBV6-3 and J usage is TRBJ2-2; 9 bases fit TRBD2. The V segment lost 6 bases and the J segment 3 bases; nucleotides outside the gene matches: 14. The germline CDR1 and CDR2 sequences are MNHEY and SVGEGT. The CDR3 totals 18 residues. This CDR3 is CASRQPGLATSYTGELFF. For the CDR3, the DNA is TGTGCCAGCAGGCAGCCGGGACTAGCAACGTCTTACACCGGGGAGCTGTTTTTT.

Regarding this clonotype: The junction departs from the called germline gene at one end, perhaps through a read error. The rearrangement joins TRBV6-5 to TRBJ2-5; TRBD1 might be the D (6 bases). The CDR3 sequence is 12 residues long. Germline V gene data show CDR1 as MNHEY and CDR2 as SVGAGI. In DNA form, the CDR3 reads TGTGCCAGCAGTTCGAGGACCGGGACACGGGCATTC. This sequence encodes CASSSRTGTRAF.

Only a few counts were recorded for this clonotype. The chain recombines TRBV9 with TRBJ2-1; D gene unclear. Per the germline V gene, CDR1 is SGDLS and CDR2 is YYNGEE. V was cut by 0 bases and J by 3 bases, with 7 bases left in between. The CDR3 runs 14 residues. Here the CDR3 reads CASSVGVGYNEQFF. DNA for the CDR3: TGTGCCAGCAGCGTAGGCGTGGGCTACAATGAGCAGTTCTTC.

The table lists this clonotype with a few counts. The chain combines TRBV12-3 or TRBV12-4 with TRBJ2-3; D unresolved. The CDR3 totals 15 residues. V lost 2 bases, J lost 2 bases, and 11 bases lay in between. The CDR3, as DNA: TGTGCCAGCAGTTTACGGAGTTCGAACACAGATACGCAGTATTTT. Amino acid sequence: CASSLRSSNTDTQYF.

The chain has TRBV20-1 and TRBJ2-5; 9 bases map to TRBD2. The germline V gene encodes CDR1 DFQATT and CDR2 SNEGSKA (reference sequence). The CDR3 runs 14 residues. V was clipped by 5 bases and J by 7 bases; unmatched bases: 11. In DNA, the CDR3 is TGCAGTGCTCGCATGACTAGCGGACATTCGACCCAGTACTTC. Translating it yields CSARMTSGHSTQYF.

The chain links TRBV9 to TRBJ2-7; D is ambiguous. Germline V gene sequence: CDR1 SGDLS, CDR2 YYNGEE. Trimming pared 0 bases from V and 4 bases from J, leaving 8 bases between. This CDR3 is 13 amino acids long. CDR3 bases: TGTGCCAGCAGCGTAGCTCCCGGGTACGAGCAGTACTTC. Its translation is CASSVAPGYEQYF.

The table lists this clonotype with many counts. The chain uses TRBV5-1 and TRBJ2-3; D is unclear. V lost 1 base and J lost 0, with 9 bases in between. CDR3 length: 15 residues. Germline CDR1 and CDR2: SGHRS and YFSETQ. The DNA for the CDR3 is TGCGCCAGCAGCTTGTCCAGCCCCAGCACAGATACGCAGTATTTT. Protein sequence: CASSLSSPSTDTQYF.

The table lists this clonotype with many counts. V usage is TRBV20-1 and J usage is TRBJ2-5; 12 nucleotides align to TRBD2. This CDR3 contains 16 residues. From germline, CDR1 is DFQATT and CDR2 SNEGSKA (reference sequence). V shed 3 bases and J 4 bases; nucleotides not matched to a gene: 9. In DNA form, the CDR3 reads TGCAGTGCTAGTCAGCTAGCGGGAGGGCCGGCAGAGACCCAGTACTTC. This translates into CSASQLAGGPAETQYF.

This clonotype was counted at least ten times. The genes are TRBV7-9 and TRBJ2-7; 8 bases align to TRBD1. J lost 0 bases, V lost 3 bases, and 10 bases had no gene match. This CDR3 contains 17 residues. Germline loops: CDR1 SEHNR, CDR2 FQNEAQ (reference sequence). CDR3 in DNA: TGTGCCAGCAGCTTTACAGGGGGAGATAGCTTCTCCTACGAGCAGTACTTC. It specifies CASSFTGGDSFSYEQYF.

This clonotype showed up just a few times. The chain links TRBV3-1 to TRBJ2-2; tentatively, D is TRBD2 (5 bases). The CDR3 loop spans 14 amino acids. Germline assignment: CDR1 LGHDT and CDR2 YNNKEL (reference sequence). Trimming pared 1 base from V and 6 bases from J, leaving 9 bases between. The CDR3 DNA is TGTGCCAGCAGCCAAGTACGGGGATCCGGGGAGCTGTTTTTT. Protein: CASSQVRGSGELFF. The complete variable domain, with remaining parts taken from reference TRBV3-1 and TRBJ2-2, reads DTAVSQTPKYLVTQMGNDKSIKCEQNLGHDTMYWYKQDSKKFLKIMFSYNNKELIINETVPNRFSPKSPDKAHLNLHINSLELGDSAVYFCASSQVRGSGELFFGEGSRLTVL.

This clonotype appeared a few times. The chain employs TRBV2 and TRBJ2-2; no clear D. V was trimmed by 4 bases and J by 5 bases, leaving 5 bases between them. The germline V gene encodes CDR1 SNHLY and CDR2 FYNNEI. This CDR3 comprises 12 residues. The CDR3 loop reads CASSVQTGELFF. Written as DNA, the CDR3 is TGTGCCAGCAGTGTTCAGACCGGGGAGCTGTTTTTT. Complete variable domain (other parts from reference TRBV2 and TRBJ2-2): EPEVTQTPSHQVTQMGQEVILRCVPISNHLYFYWYRQILGQKVEFLVSFYNNEISEKSEIFDDQFSVERPDGSNFTLKIRSTKLEDSAMYFCASSVQTGELFFGEGSRLTVL.